The 17 T cell receptor beta chains in this list originate from one sample, sequenced in a study of blood T cell repertoires in COVID-19. The table came from immunoSEQ multiplex PCR; TCRdb's copy has only in-frame clones and leaves some out. This sample has about 150,000 clones; approximately 90% occur once, and the top ten carry roughly 2.5%. The sequencing input was peripheral blood. Receptors originate from a human donor with COVID-19, enrolled during active disease. The donor label of this sample is uncertain.

V and J are TRBV28 and TRBJ1-3; TRBD1 aligns across 9 bases. V lost 3 bases to trimming and J lost 3 bases; unmatched junction nucleotides: 3. Germline CDR1 is MDHEN and CDR2 is SYDVKM. The CDR3 has 15 amino acids. Here the CDR3 reads CASSFRTGVGNTIYF. CDR3 sequence (DNA): TGTGCCAGCAGTTTCCGGACAGGGGTTGGAAACACCATATATTTT.

The CDR3 nucleotides read TGCGCCAGCAGCTTGGCAGGCCCGGTCTGGAATCAGCCCCAGCATTTT. This gives the protein CASSLAGPVWNQPQHF. The chain has TRBV5-1 and TRBJ1-5; D remains unclear. From germline, CDR1 is SGHRS and CDR2 YFSETQ. This CDR3 contains 16 residues. Trimming pared 0 bases from V and 4 bases from J, leaving 14 bases between.

The V gene is TRBV7-2, the J gene TRBJ2-7, with 8 bases that match TRBD1. The CDR3 is made up of 14 amino acids. V dropped 6 bases and J dropped 0; count of bases not matched to a gene: 4. CDR1 is SGHTA, CDR2 FQGNSA, per germline. The CDR3 loop is CASSKDRVSYEQYF. The DNA for the CDR3 is TGTGCCAGCAGTAAGGACAGGGTCTCCTACGAGCAGTACTTC.

J is TRBJ1-1 and V is TRBV27; 8 bases map to TRBD1. CDR1 MNHEY and CDR2 SMNVEV come from the germline V gene (reference sequence). The ends lost 6 bases at V and 4 bases at J; junction bases unmatched: 7. The CDR3 spans 14 residues. The CDR3 is CASSGQGVGTEAFF. The CDR3 DNA is TGTGCCAGCAGCGGACAGGGAGTAGGCACTGAAGCTTTCTTT.

The J gene is TRBJ1-3, the V gene TRBV19; weak D call: TRBD1 (5 bases). The germline CDR1 and CDR2 sequences are LNHDA and SQIVND (reference sequence). CDR3 length: 14 residues. The V and J ends lost 7 bases and 2 bases respectively, with 12 bases between them. The CDR3 region is CASMRGTAGNTIYF. The DNA of the CDR3 is TGTGCCAGTATGCGCGGGACGGCTGGAAACACCATATATTTT. Full variable domain (remainder filled in from reference TRBV19 and TRBJ1-3): DGGITQSPKYLFRKEGQNVTLSCEQNLNHDAMYWYRQDPGQGLRLIYYSQIVNDFQKGDIAEGYSVSREKKESFPLTVTSAQKNPTAFYLCASMRGTAGNTIYFGEGSWLTVV.

This chain joins TRBV28 and TRBJ2-4; possibly TRBD1 for D (5 bases). CDR3 length: 15 residues. Germline V CDR1 and CDR2: MDHEN, SYDVKM. V gave up 4 bases and J gave up 0 bases, with 10 bases separating them. As DNA, the CDR3 is TGTGCCAGCAGTTCCGCAGGGCTAGCCAAAAACATTCAGTACTTC. It translates to CASSSAGLAKNIQYF.

This chain joins TRBV19 and TRBJ2-3; 8 nucleotides align to TRBD2. J gave up 4 bases and V 3 bases, and 0 bases lay outside the gene matches. CDR3 length: 13 amino acids. CDR1 LNHDA and CDR2 SQIVND come from the germline V gene (reference sequence). This chain's CDR3 is CASSISGADTQYF. For the CDR3, the DNA is TGTGCCAGTAGTATTAGCGGGGCAGATACGCAGTATTTT.

This clone was seen more than once but under ten times. The chain is built from TRBV10-1 and TRBJ1-6, with D perhaps TRBD1 (6 bases). The germline V gene encodes CDR1 WNHNN and CDR2 SYGVQD (reference sequence). Trimming removed 3 bases at V and 10 bases at J, with 7 bases between. The CDR3 runs 12 residues. CDR3 loop: CASSDRGSPLHF. Here the CDR3 DNA reads TGCGCCAGCAGTGACAGGGGATCACCCCTCCACTTT.

V usage is TRBV7-9 and J usage is TRBJ2-7; 7 bases line up with TRBD1. Germline V gene data show CDR1 as SEHNR and CDR2 as FQNEAQ (reference sequence). This CDR3 contains 15 residues. Trimming at V came to 4 bases and at J to 4 bases, leaving 10 bases not matched to a gene. CDR3 sequence: CASSSRGIGRYEQYF. DNA of the CDR3: TGTGCCAGCAGCTCCAGGGGGATCGGCCGGTACGAGCAGTACTTC.

The V and J genes are TRBV3-1 (or the pseudogene TRBV3-2) and TRBJ2-1, with a possible D match to TRBD1 (6 bases). From germline, CDR1 is LGHDT and CDR2 YNNKEL (reference sequence). Trimming left V 4 bases short and J 13 bases short, with 20 bases between. The CDR3 spans 14 residues. The CDR3: CASSPTWTNRVQFF. The CDR3 DNA is TGTGCCAGCAGCCCCACCTGGACCAACAGGGTTCAGTTCTTC.

This chain links TRBV12-2 with TRBJ1-1; the table gives TRBD1 as D, unverified against the DNA. TRBV12-2 is a documented pseudogene. CDR3 length equals 17 residues. CDR3 DNA: TGTGCAAGTCGCTTATCTAGGGGAAACAGGGGAAACACTGAAGCTTTCTTT. Amino acid sequence: CASRLSRGNRGNTEAFF.

V usage is TRBV2 and J usage is TRBJ1-5; D is perhaps TRBD1 (6 bases). Germline V CDR1 and CDR2: SNHLY, FYNNEI. This CDR3 is built from 16 residues. Trimming pared 8 bases from V and 2 bases from J, leaving 19 bases between. The CDR3, as DNA: TGTGCCAGCGGATTAACAGGGATCGTCGGCAATCAGCCCCAGCATTTT. Residues: CASGLTGIVGNQPQHF.

V and J are TRBV14 and TRBJ1-2; TRBD1 might be the D (5 bases). CDR1 is SGHDN, CDR2 FVKESK, per germline. The CDR3 is 13 amino acids. V lost 1 base, J lost 4 bases, and 7 bases lay in between. This chain's CDR3 is CASSQGQSYGYTF. Written as DNA, the CDR3 is TGTGCCAGCAGCCAAGGACAGTCCTATGGCTACACCTTC.

The CDR3, as DNA: TGTGCCAGCAGCTTCGTTCCTCAGGGGTACGAGCAGTACTTC. Translating it yields CASSFVPQGYEQYF. This chain joins TRBV7-9 and TRBJ2-7, with D possibly matching TRBD1 (6 bases). V dropped 3 bases and J dropped 4 bases, with 13 bases sitting between them. Germline CDR1 is SEHNR and CDR2 is FQNEAQ (reference sequence). This CDR3 has 14 residues.

The chain employs TRBV19 and TRBJ2-1, with 7 positions matching TRBD2. This CDR3 has 15 amino acids. From germline, CDR1 is LNHDA and CDR2 SQIVND (reference sequence). J lost 0 bases, V lost 7 bases, and 6 bases had no gene match. CDR3 DNA: TGTGCCAGTACCCTTAGCGGGCCCTCCTACAATGAGCAGTTCTTC. It yields the protein CASTLSGPSYNEQFF.

This clone was counted a single time. This chain joins TRBV5-1 and TRBJ1-2, with a weak D call TRBD1 (5 bases). Trimming removed 4 bases from V and 0 bases from J, with 10 bases in between. The CDR3 length is 14 residues. Germline CDR1 and CDR2: SGHRS and YFSETQ. The CDR3 sequence: CASSPDSPNYGYTF. DNA for the CDR3: TGCGCCAGCAGCCCCGACAGTCCTAACTATGGCTACACCTTC.

This clone has more than one count but fewer than ten. The chain uses TRBV12-5 and TRBJ2-3; D unresolved. Between the trimmed V and J ends, which lost 2 bases and 1 base, there was a span of 10 bases. Germline V gene lookup returns CDR1 LGHNT and CDR2 FRNRAP. The CDR3 covers 15 residues. The CDR3 loop is CASGLRGSRTDTQYF. The CDR3 nucleotides read TGTGCTAGTGGTTTGCGAGGATCTCGCACAGATACGCAGTATTTT.